Listed below are T cell receptor beta chains from one sample, sequenced in a study of blood T cell repertoires in COVID-19. Sequencing used immunoSEQ multiplex PCR; TCRdb keeps in-frame clones, though not all of them. The sample includes about 87,000 clones, about 79% of them seen just once. The material sequenced was peripheral blood. The receptors were sampled from a woman between 50 and 59 years old with acute or convalescent COVID-19. CDR3s include the opening cysteine and the closing phenylalanine or tryptophan. The D gene is left open where the match is weak. Only some rows state a clone size, as once, few, many or a class for expanded clones.

CASREGTGNTGELFF | TGTGCCAGCAGGGAAGGGACAGGGAACACCGGGGAGCTGTTTTTT | TRBV5-4 | 15 | few | TRBJ2-2 | TRBD1
CASSLYTVLSYEQYF | TGTGCCAGCAGTCTCTATACGGTCCTCTCCTACGAGCAGTACTTC | TRBV28 | 15 | . | TRBJ2-7 | .
CASSSVAGNTQYF | TGTGCCAGCAGCTCCGTAGCGGGTAATACGCAGTATTTT | TRBV11-3 | 13 | . | TRBJ2-3 | TRBD2
CASSLSAGAPYEQYF | TGCGCCAGCAGCTTGTCGGCAGGTGCTCCCTACGAGCAGTACTTC | TRBV5-1 | 15 | . | TRBJ2-7 | .
CATSTRTVNNEQFF | TGTGCCACCAGCACCCGGACAGTTAACAATGAGCAGTTCTTC | TRBV15 | 14 | . | TRBJ2-1 | .
CASSLWRGSYGYTF | TGTGCCAGCAGTTTATGGCGAGGCTCCTATGGCTACACCTTC | TRBV28 | 14 | . | TRBJ1-2 | .
CASSQAGRGAFF | TGTGCCAGCAGCCAGGCAGGGCGGGGAGCTTTCTTT | TRBV3-1/TRBV3-2 | 12 | few | TRBJ1-1 | .
CASSSRDRGLGNTEAFF | TGTGCCAGCAGCTCCCGGGACAGGGGTTTGGGGAACACTGAAGCTTTCTTT | TRBV5-5 | 17 | . | TRBJ1-1 | TRBD1
CASSLYTGENSPLHF | TGTGCCAGCAGTTTATATACAGGGGAAAATTCACCCCTCCACTTT | TRBV28 | 15 | . | TRBJ1-6 | TRBD1
CASSQGQGAKEYSGANVLTF | TGTGCCAGCAGCCAGGGACAGGGGGCAAAAGAATACTCTGGGGCCAACGTCCTGACTTTC | TRBV3-1/TRBV3-2 | 20 | few | TRBJ2-6 | TRBD1
CSASTGTANTGELFF | TGCAGCGCCTCCACCGGGACAGCGAACACCGGGGAGCTGTTTTTT | TRBV29-1 | 15 | . | TRBJ2-2 | TRBD1
CASSYGGTNEKLFF | TGTGCCAGCAGTTACGGGGGGACTAATGAAAAACTGTTTTTT | TRBV6-5 | 14 | . | TRBJ1-4 | .
CASQFPDRVGQPQHF | TGTGCCAGCCAATTCCCGGACAGGGTGGGTCAGCCCCAGCATTTT | TRBV28 | 15 | few | TRBJ1-5 | TRBD1
CASRGANYGYTF | TGTGCCAGTAGAGGGGCTAACTATGGCTACACCTTC | TRBV19 | 12 | . | TRBJ1-2 | .
CASSPAGTSGPRELFF | TGCGCCAGCAGCCCAGCCGGGACTAGCGGCCCCCGGGAGCTGTTTTTT | TRBV5-1 | 16 | . | TRBJ2-2 | TRBD2
CASSQGVRRIEQYF | TGTGCCAGCAGCCAAGGTGTTCGGCGGATCGAGCAGTACTTC | TRBV14 | 14 | few | TRBJ2-7 | .
CASSLTGTSGGDTQYF | TGTGCCAGCAGTTTAACCGGGACTAGCGGGGGAGATACGCAGTATTTT | TRBV6-2/TRBV6-3 | 16 | . | TRBJ2-3 | TRBD2
CASSPRDRAEQYF | TGTGCCAGTAGTCCCCGGGACAGGGCCGAGCAGTACTTC | TRBV19 | 13 | . | TRBJ2-7 | TRBD1